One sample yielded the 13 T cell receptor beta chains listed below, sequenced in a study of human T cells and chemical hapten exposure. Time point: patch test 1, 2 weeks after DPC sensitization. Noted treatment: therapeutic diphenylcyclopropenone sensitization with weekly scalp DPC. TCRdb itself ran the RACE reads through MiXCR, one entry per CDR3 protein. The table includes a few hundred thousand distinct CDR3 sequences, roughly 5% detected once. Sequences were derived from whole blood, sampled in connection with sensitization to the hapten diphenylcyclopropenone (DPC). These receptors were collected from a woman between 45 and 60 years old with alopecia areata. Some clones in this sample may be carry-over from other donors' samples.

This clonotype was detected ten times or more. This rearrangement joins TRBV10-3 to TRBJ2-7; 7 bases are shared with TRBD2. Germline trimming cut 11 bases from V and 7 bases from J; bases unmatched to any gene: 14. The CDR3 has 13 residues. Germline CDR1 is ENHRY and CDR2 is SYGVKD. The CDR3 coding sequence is TGTGCCTCCGGGCGGGAGCCCACCGGAGAGCAGTACTTC. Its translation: CASGREPTGEQYF.

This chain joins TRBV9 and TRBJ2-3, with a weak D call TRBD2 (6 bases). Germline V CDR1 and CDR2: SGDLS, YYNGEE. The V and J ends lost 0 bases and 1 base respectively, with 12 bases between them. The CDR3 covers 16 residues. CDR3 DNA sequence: TGTGCCAGCAGCGTAGGAGCATCTAGCGGCACAGATACGCAGTATTTT. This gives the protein CASSVGASSGTDTQYF.

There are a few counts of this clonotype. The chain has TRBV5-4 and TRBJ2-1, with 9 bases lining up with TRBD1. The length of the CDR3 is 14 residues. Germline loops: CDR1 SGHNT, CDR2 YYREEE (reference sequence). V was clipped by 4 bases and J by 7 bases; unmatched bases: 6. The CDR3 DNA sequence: TGTGCCAGCAGCAGGGAACAGGGGGCAAATGAGCAGTTCTTC. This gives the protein CASSREQGANEQFF. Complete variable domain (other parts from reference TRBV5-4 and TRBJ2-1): ETGVTQSPTHLIKTRGQQVTLRCSSQSGHNTVSWYQQALGQGPQFIFQYYREEENGRGNFPPRFSGLQFPNYSSELNVNALELDDSALYLCASSREQGANEQFFGPGTRLTVL.

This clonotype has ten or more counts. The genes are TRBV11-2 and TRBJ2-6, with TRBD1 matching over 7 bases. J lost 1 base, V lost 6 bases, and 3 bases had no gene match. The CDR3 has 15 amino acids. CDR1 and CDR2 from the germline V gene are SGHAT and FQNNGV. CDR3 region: CASSLTGSGANVLTF. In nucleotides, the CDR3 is TGTGCCAGCAGTTTGACAGGGTCTGGGGCCAACGTCCTGACTTTC.

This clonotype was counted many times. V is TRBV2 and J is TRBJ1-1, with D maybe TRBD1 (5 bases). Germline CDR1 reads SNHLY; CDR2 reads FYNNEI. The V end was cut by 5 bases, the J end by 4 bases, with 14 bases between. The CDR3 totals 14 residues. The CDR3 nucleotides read TGTGCCAGCAGTTTATATGGGGCCGGCACTGAAGCTTTCTTT. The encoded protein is CASSLYGAGTEAFF.

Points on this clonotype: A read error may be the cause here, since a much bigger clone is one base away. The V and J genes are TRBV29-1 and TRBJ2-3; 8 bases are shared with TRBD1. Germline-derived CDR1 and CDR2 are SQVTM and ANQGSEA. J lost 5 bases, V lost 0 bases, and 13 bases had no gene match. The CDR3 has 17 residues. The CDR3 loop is CSVEDRRQGRLRDTQYF. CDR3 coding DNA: TGCAGCGTTGAAGACCGTAGACAGGGGCGACTCAGAGATACGCAGTATTTT.

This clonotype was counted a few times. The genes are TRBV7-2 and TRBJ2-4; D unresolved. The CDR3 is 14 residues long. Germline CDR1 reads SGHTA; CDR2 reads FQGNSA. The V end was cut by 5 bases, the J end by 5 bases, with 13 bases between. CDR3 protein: CASSQTAVENIQYF. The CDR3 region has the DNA TGTGCCAGCAGCCAAACGGCTGTTGAAAACATTCAGTACTTC.

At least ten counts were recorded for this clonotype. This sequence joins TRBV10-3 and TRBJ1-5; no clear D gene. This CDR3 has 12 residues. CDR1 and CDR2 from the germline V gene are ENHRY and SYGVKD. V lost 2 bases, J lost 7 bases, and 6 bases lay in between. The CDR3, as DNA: TGTGCCATCAGTGAGAGTAACCAGCCCCAGCATTTT. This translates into CAISESNQPQHF.

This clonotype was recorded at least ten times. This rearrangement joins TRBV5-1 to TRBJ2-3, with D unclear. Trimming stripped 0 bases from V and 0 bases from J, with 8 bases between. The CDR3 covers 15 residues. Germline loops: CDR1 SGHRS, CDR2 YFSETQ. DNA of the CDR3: TGCGCCAGCAGCTTGGCCTCCCCTAGCACAGATACGCAGTATTTT. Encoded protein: CASSLASPSTDTQYF.

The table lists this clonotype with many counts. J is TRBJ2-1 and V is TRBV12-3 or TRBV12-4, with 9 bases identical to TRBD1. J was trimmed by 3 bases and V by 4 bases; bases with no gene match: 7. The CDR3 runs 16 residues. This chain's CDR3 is CASSSGPGQGYNEQFF. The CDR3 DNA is TGTGCCAGCAGTTCAGGGCCGGGACAGGGCTACAATGAGCAGTTCTTC.

The CDR3 region is CASSLARFQGIRSGNTIYF. The CDR3, as DNA: TGTGCCAGCAGCTTAGCGCGCTTCCAGGGAATTCGCTCTGGAAACACCATATATTTT. The chain joins TRBV7-8 to TRBJ1-3, with a weak D call TRBD1 (5 bases). The ends were cut back, 0 bases at V and 0 bases at J, with 18 bases in the middle. From germline, CDR1 is SGHVS and CDR2 FQNEAQ. The CDR3 is made up of 19 amino acids.

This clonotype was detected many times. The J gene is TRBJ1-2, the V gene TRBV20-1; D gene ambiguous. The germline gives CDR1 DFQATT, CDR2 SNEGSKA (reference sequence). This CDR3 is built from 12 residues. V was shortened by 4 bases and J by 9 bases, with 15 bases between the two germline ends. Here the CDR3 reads CSAIPRPVRYTF. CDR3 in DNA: TGCAGTGCTATACCTCGTCCCGTTCGCTACACCTTC.

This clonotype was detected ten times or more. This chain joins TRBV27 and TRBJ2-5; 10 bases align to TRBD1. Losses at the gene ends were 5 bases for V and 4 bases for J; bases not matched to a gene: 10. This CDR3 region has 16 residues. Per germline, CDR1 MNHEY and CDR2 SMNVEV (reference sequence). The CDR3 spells CASSGGGQGLGETQYF. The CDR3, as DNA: TGTGCCAGCAGTGGGGGGGGACAGGGGCTCGGAGAGACCCAGTACTTC.